These 31 T cell receptor beta chains were sequenced from one sample in a study of T cells in Graves' hyperthyroidism and ophthalmopathy. Amplification yielded TCR beta CDR3 regions, with RNA transcripts as the source. Initially, a first-round RT-PCR of the TCR CDR3 employed the HTBI primer set. MiXCR, run by TCRdb on the multiplex PCR reads, gives a single entry per CDR3 protein. The sample carries fewer than 450,000 distinct CDR3 sequences, roughly an eighth recorded once. Sequenced material: blood. The receptor set was obtained from a man aged 45 to 65 with Graves' ophthalmopathy.

This clonotype has ten or more counts. The J gene is TRBJ1-2, the V gene TRBV20-1; 10 positions agree with TRBD1. The CDR3 is 11 amino acids. Looked up from germline, CDR1 is DFQATT and CDR2 is SNEGSKA (reference sequence). Written as DNA, the CDR3 is TGCTTAGGACAGGGGGTGAATGGCTACACCTTC. Residues: CLGQGVNGYTF.

This clonotype occurred many times. This chain uses TRBV12-3 or TRBV12-4 with TRBJ2-2; TRBD2 agrees at 7 bases. Trimming took 4 bases from V and 4 from J; bases not matched to a gene: 0. There are 13 residues in the CDR3. The CDR3, as DNA: TGTGCCAGCAGTTCTAGCGGCACCGGGGAGCTGTTTTTT. It encodes CASSSSGTGELFF.

This clonotype was seen at least ten times. The gene calls are TRBV11-2 and TRBJ2-5; D is perhaps TRBD1 (6 bases). The CDR3 totals 14 residues. From germline, CDR1 is SGHAT and CDR2 FQNNGV. V lost 4 bases, J lost 4 bases, and 13 bases lay in between. In DNA, the CDR3 is TGTGCCAGCAGCTCTAAACAGGGCGGAGAGACCCAGTACTTC. This gives the protein CASSSKQGGETQYF.

Only a few counts were recorded for this clonotype. The chain recombines TRBV5-1 with TRBJ2-1; D not certain. Trimming removed 0 bases from V and 4 bases from J, with 11 bases in between. CDR1 and CDR2 from the germline V gene are SGHRS and YFSETQ. The CDR3 runs 15 residues. DNA for the CDR3: TGCGCCAGCAGCTTGGAGTCAGCTTATTACAATGAGCAGTTCTTC. It is translated as CASSLESAYYNEQFF.

At least ten counts were recorded for this clonotype. This chain connects TRBV30 to TRBJ1-3, with D unresolved. CDR1 and CDR2 (germline): GTSNPN, SVGIG (reference sequence). CDR3 length equals 13 residues. V shed 0 bases and J shed 7 bases, with 10 bases lying between them. The CDR3 DNA is TGTGCCTGGAGTGTGAGGAACCTTAACACCATATATTTT. Protein sequence: CAWSVRNLNTIYF.

This clonotype came up once. The gene calls are TRBV5-1 and TRBJ2-3; 10 nucleotides line up with TRBD2. V lost 4 bases, J lost 4 bases, and 9 bases stayed unmatched. CDR1 SGHRS and CDR2 YFSETQ come from the germline V gene. There are 16 residues in the CDR3. DNA of the CDR3: TGCGCCAGCAGCCTGCTAGCGGGAGTCGTCCCAGATACGCAGTATTTT. This translates into CASSLLAGVVPDTQYF.

This clonotype appeared a single time. The rearrangement links TRBV24-1 to TRBJ2-3; 10 bases match TRBD2. Germline V gene lookup returns CDR1 KGHDR and CDR2 SFDVKD. CDR3 length: 17 amino acids. Losses at the gene ends were 3 bases for V and 0 bases for J; bases not matched to a gene: 5. The CDR3 loop reads CATSDPGLARSTDTQYF. In nucleotides, the CDR3 is TGTGCCACCAGTGATCCGGGACTAGCGCGTAGCACAGATACGCAGTATTTT.

This clonotype was observed at least ten times. In DNA, the CDR3 is TGCAGTGCCCCTGAGGGCAGATGGAACACTGAAGCTTTCTTT. Its protein product is CSAPEGRWNTEAFF. V usage is TRBV20-1 and J usage is TRBJ1-1; D gene unclear. Germline lookup yields CDR1 DFQATT and CDR2 SNEGSKA (reference sequence). This CDR3 has 14 amino acids. Trimming shortened V by 6 bases and J by 1 base, and 15 bases separated the two germline ends.

This clonotype was detected many times. The chain joins TRBV29-1 to TRBJ2-7, with D hard to call. Germline CDR1 reads SQVTM; CDR2 reads ANQGSEA. The CDR3 spans 15 residues. V gave up 5 bases and J gave up 0 bases, with 17 bases separating them. The CDR3 here is CSVYFGQDDSYEQYF. In nucleotides, the CDR3 is TGCAGCGTTTACTTCGGGCAGGACGACTCCTACGAGCAGTACTTC.

There are many counts of this clonotype. This rearrangement joins TRBV2 to TRBJ1-5, with no clear D. Germline assignment: CDR1 SNHLY and CDR2 FYNNEI. The CDR3 length is 15 residues. V dropped 1 base and J dropped 3 bases, with 10 bases sitting between them. This chain's CDR3 is CASSEVVTINQPQHF. CDR3 nucleotide sequence: TGTGCCAGCAGTGAAGTTGTCACCATCAATCAGCCCCAGCATTTT.

This clonotype was seen at least ten times. The genes are TRBV20-1 and TRBJ2-7; 7 nucleotides agree with TRBD1. The CDR3 loop spans 14 amino acids. The V segment lost 6 bases and the J segment 5 bases; nucleotides outside the gene matches: 13. CDR1 and CDR2 (germline): DFQATT, SNEGSKA (reference sequence). CDR3 bases: TGCAGTGCGGAATTACAGGGGTTGATAAACGAGCAGTACTTC. This gives the protein CSAELQGLINEQYF.

The genes are TRBV20-1 and TRBJ1-5; TRBD1 agrees at 7 bases. Germline V lookup: CDR1 DFQATT, CDR2 SNEGSKA (reference sequence). CDR3 length: 14 amino acids. V shed 1 base, J shed 3 bases, and the junction held 3 bases outside the gene matches. CDR3: CSARGQGDNQPQHF. In nucleotides, the CDR3 is TGCAGTGCTAGAGGACAGGGCGACAATCAGCCCCAGCATTTT.

This clonotype was picked up a small number of times. The chain uses TRBV9 and TRBJ2-1; TRBD1 matches 8 bases. Germline loops: CDR1 SGDLS, CDR2 YYNGEE. The trim removed 2 bases at V and 2 bases at J, leaving 3 bases unmatched. The CDR3 is made up of 15 amino acids. This CDR3 reads CASSVDRGPYNEQFF. The CDR3 nucleotides are TGTGCCAGCAGCGTTGACAGGGGCCCCTACAATGAGCAGTTCTTC.

In its sample, this clonotype was seen a few times. This chain uses TRBV7-6 with TRBJ2-5; D tentatively fits TRBD1 or TRBD2 (5 bases each). The germline CDR1 and CDR2 sequences are SGHVS and FNYEAQ. The CDR3 has 16 amino acids. Trimming took 4 bases from V and 7 from J, leaving 22 bases between them. The CDR3 protein is CASSSSTGARGGTQYF. As DNA, the CDR3 is TGTGCCAGCAGCTCATCGACTGGGGCACGGGGTGGGACCCAGTACTTC.

This clonotype has a count of ten or more. The rearrangement joins TRBV11-2 to TRBJ2-1, with D possibly TRBD2 on 6 matching bases. The ends were cut back, 0 bases at V and 9 bases at J, with 9 bases in the middle. CDR3 length: 13 residues. Germline V gene data show CDR1 as SGHAT and CDR2 as FQNNGV. CDR3 DNA: TGTGCCAGCAGCTTAGATCGGGGGAGTGAGCAGTTCTTC. Encoded protein: CASSLDRGSEQFF.

This clonotype was seen ten or more times. The rearrangement links TRBV2 to TRBJ1-5; D unclear. This CDR3 is built from 16 residues. Deletions cut 7 bases from V and 2 bases from J, with 18 bases between. Germline V gene data show CDR1 as SNHLY and CDR2 as FYNNEI. Here the CDR3 DNA reads TGTGCCAGCATTCCGCGGGCAGGTATAGGCAATCAGCCCCAGCATTTT. Its translation is CASIPRAGIGNQPQHF.

This clonotype was picked up many times. The chain joins TRBV6-9 to TRBJ2-1, with TRBD2 matching 9 bases. The CDR3 has 17 amino acids. The ends lost 5 bases at V and 1 base at J; junction bases unmatched: 9. The germline V gene has CDR1 MNHGY and CDR2 SVAAGI. CDR3 nucleotides: TGTGCCAGCAGTGGGGCTAGCGGGATGAAGTCCTACAATGAGCAGTTCTTC. Amino acid sequence: CASSGASGMKSYNEQFF.

The chain couples TRBV6-1 to TRBJ2-1; TRBD1 is a possible D gene (6 bases). The V gene's germline CDR1 is MNHNS and CDR2 SASEGT. Trimming cost V 6 bases and J 3 bases, with 18 bases left between them. This CDR3 is 16 amino acids long. Here the CDR3 DNA reads TGTGCCAGCAGGGCTATCCAGGGGAATAGCTACAATGAGCAGTTCTTC. Protein: CASRAIQGNSYNEQFF.

At least ten counts were recorded for this clonotype. This chain uses TRBV19 with TRBJ2-2, with D perhaps TRBD2 (6 bases). V was shortened by 3 bases and J by 0 bases, with 8 bases between the two germline ends. The CDR3 is 15 residues long. Germline CDR1 is LNHDA and CDR2 is SQIVND (reference sequence). The CDR3 region is CASSIRETNTGELFF. For the CDR3, the DNA is TGTGCCAGTAGTATCCGGGAGACGAACACCGGGGAGCTGTTTTTT.

V is TRBV19 and J is TRBJ2-7; D unclear. The CDR3 extends over 13 amino acids. V was cut by 4 bases and J by 7 bases, with 14 bases left in between. Germline V gene lookup returns CDR1 LNHDA and CDR2 SQIVND (reference sequence). In DNA, the CDR3 is TGTGCCAGTAGTAACTATCCCTCGAGAGAGCAGTACTTC. Its protein product is CASSNYPSREQYF.

This clonotype was recorded a few times. The rearrangement links TRBV5-1 to TRBJ2-5; 7 bases line up with TRBD2. Trimming at V came to 4 bases and at J to 5 bases, leaving 8 bases not matched to a gene. Germline V gives CDR1 SGHRS, CDR2 YFSETQ. The CDR3 is 14 amino acids. The DNA of the CDR3 is TGCGCCAGCAGCGAAGGGAGGGCCTATGAGACCCAGTACTTC. It yields the protein CASSEGRAYETQYF.

This clonotype has at least ten counts. The chain uses TRBV12-3 or TRBV12-4 and TRBJ2-5; D remains unclear. The CDR3 is 13 residues long. V lost 5 bases and J lost 5, with 12 bases in between. CDR3: CASSRMALETQYF. CDR3 sequence (DNA): TGTGCCAGCAGTAGGATGGCTTTGGAGACCCAGTACTTC.

There are many counts of this clonotype. The J gene is TRBJ2-2, the V gene TRBV2; TRBD1 or TRBD2 may be the D gene (5 bases each). The germline V and J ends were trimmed by 6 bases and 4 bases, with 30 bases remaining between them. Germline CDR1 is SNHLY and CDR2 is FYNNEI. There are 20 residues in the CDR3. The CDR3 nucleotides are TGTGCCAGCAGAGGTATACGGGGAACCCAGGGTTTGTCAGGCACCGGGGAGCTGTTTTTT. Translation gives CASRGIRGTQGLSGTGELFF.

This clonotype appeared many times. This sequence joins TRBV12-3 or TRBV12-4 and TRBJ2-7; weak D call: TRBD2 (5 bases). Between the trimmed V and J ends, which lost 2 bases and 0 bases, there was a span of 11 bases. This CDR3 has 15 amino acids. This CDR3 reads CASSLSGEFSYEQYF. In DNA, the CDR3 is TGTGCCAGCAGTTTATCCGGGGAGTTCTCCTACGAGCAGTACTTC.

This clonotype was observed many times. This chain connects TRBV6-1 to TRBJ2-5; 7 bases align to TRBD2. Germline lookup yields CDR1 MNHNS and CDR2 SASEGT. The CDR3 loop spans 14 amino acids. J was trimmed by 2 bases and V by 2 bases; bases with no gene match: 2. CDR3 DNA sequence: TGTGCCAGCAGTGAATGGGGGGGACAAGAGACCCAGTACTTC. Its translation is CASSEWGGQETQYF.

The rearrangement joins TRBV5-1 to TRBJ2-2; D call uncertain. V lost 0 bases to trimming and J lost 4 bases, with 10 bases between them. Germline assignment: CDR1 SGHRS and CDR2 YFSETQ. The CDR3 length is 15 residues. CDR3 loop: CASSLVSQSTGELFF. CDR3 nucleotide sequence: TGCGCCAGCAGCTTGGTTTCCCAGTCCACCGGGGAGCTGTTTTTT.

This clonotype was seen a few times. CDR3 DNA sequence: TGTGCCAGCAGCCAAGATTGGGATAGCGGCTACGAGCAGTACTTC. This codes for CASSQDWDSGYEQYF. The chain carries TRBV4-2 and TRBJ2-7; possibly TRBD2 for D (6 bases). The CDR3 spans 15 residues. Germline loops: CDR1 LGHNA, CDR2 YNFKEQ. Trimming left V 0 bases short and J 3 bases short, with 12 bases between.

This clonotype was seen many times. This chain uses TRBV20-1 with TRBJ2-3; D is undetermined. CDR1 DFQATT and CDR2 SNEGSKA come from the germline V gene (reference sequence). The length of the CDR3 is 13 residues. Trimming left V 3 bases short and J 1 base short, with 8 bases between. CDR3 bases: TGCAGTGCTAGGTTCCAAGGCACAGATACGCAGTATTTT. Translation: CSARFQGTDTQYF.

This clonotype has a count of ten or more. This chain connects TRBV5-1 to TRBJ1-2; 9 bases match TRBD1. The ends lost 0 bases at V and 4 bases at J; junction bases unmatched: 10. The CDR3 totals 17 residues. CDR1 is SGHRS, CDR2 YFSETQ, per germline. CDR3 sequence reads: CASSLATGQGIFYGYTF. CDR3 in DNA: TGCGCCAGCAGCTTGGCTACAGGACAGGGGATTTTCTATGGCTACACCTTC.

The chain combines TRBV9 with TRBJ2-5, with D perhaps TRBD1 or TRBD2 (5 bases each). The CDR3 runs 13 residues. Per germline, CDR1 SGDLS and CDR2 YYNGEE. V was cut by 0 bases and J by 4 bases, with 7 bases left in between. CDR3: CASSVGGPETQYF. In nucleotides, the CDR3 is TGTGCCAGCAGCGTAGGGGGACCAGAGACCCAGTACTTC.

The chain couples TRBV27 to TRBJ1-6; TRBD1 agrees at 9 bases. Germline V lookup: CDR1 MNHEY, CDR2 SMNVEV (reference sequence). Trimming at V came to 5 bases and at J to 12 bases, leaving 2 bases not matched to a gene. The CDR3 has 12 amino acids. The CDR3 DNA follows: TGTGCCAGCAGTCGACAGGGGGGACCCCTCCACTTT. This translates into CASSRQGGPLHF.